Following are 3 T cell receptor beta chains from one sample sequenced in a study of cytomegalovirus exposure and HLA in healthy donors (dated by TCRdb to 2017 to 2019). Library preparation employed the immunoSEQ multiplex PCR assay. For the multiplex PCR, a mixture combining 60 forward primers for TCR Vbeta segments and 13 reverse primers for TCR Jbeta segments was used. Not all clones reach the TCRdb copy of this immuneACCESS table, which keeps in-frame sequences only. Checked studies attribute under half of the gap to unresolved V genes and leave the rest unexplained. The sample includes more than 85,000 clones, with around 70% observed a single time. The ten largest clones capture less than 15% of the sample. Material: PBMCs. Receptor source: a woman aged 50 to 60 in good health and CMV-seropositive.

The sample holds one count of this clone. This chain joins TRBV4-1 and TRBJ2-1, with 8 positions matching TRBD2. The CDR3 is 16 amino acids. Germline CDR1 reads MGHRA; CDR2 reads YSYEKL. V shed 0 bases and J 9 bases; nucleotides not matched to a gene: 10. As DNA, the CDR3 is TGCGCCAGCAGCCAAGATCGAGCGGGAGTGGCGGGTGAGCAGTTCTTC. It yields the protein CASSQDRAGVAGEQFF.

The chain employs TRBV7-9 and TRBJ2-1; 8 bases fit TRBD1. Trimming took 6 bases from V and 4 from J; bases not matched to a gene: 14. CDR3 length: 17 amino acids. Germline-derived CDR1 and CDR2 are SEHNR and FQNEAQ (reference sequence). The CDR3 DNA reads as TGTGCCAGCAGACCTACAGGGGGTTCTAAAAAGTACAATGAGCAGTTCTTC. Amino acids: CASRPTGGSKKYNEQFF.

The chain combines TRBV28 with TRBJ2-5, with TRBD2 matching over 7 bases. CDR1 MDHEN and CDR2 SYDVKM come from the germline V gene. After removal of 3 bases from V and 3 bases from J, the junction contained 1 base not matched to a gene. CDR3 size: 13 residues. The CDR3, as DNA: TGTGCCAGCAGTTTTGCGGGAGAAGAGACCCAGTACTTC. Translating gives CASSFAGEETQYF.